Presented here are 17 T cell receptor beta chains from one specimen sequenced in a study of vaccination effects on CD4 cells after COVID-19. These receptors' targets are unknown. Within the ViraFEST assay, antigen-specific CD4+ T cells underwent expansion with viral peptide pools prior to sequencing. Following an approximately eleven-day culture, CD4+ T cells were purified. The infection with SARS-CoV-2 (confirmed by PCR) occurred in this person between March and December 2020. Of the BNT162b2 and mRNA-1273 vaccines, participants received two doses of one or the other. Measured with immunoSEQ multiplex PCR; TCRdb has only the in-frame clones, and not every one. The sample lists about 14,000 clones; about three quarters were seen once. The sequencing used CD4+ T cells from PBMCs cultured with HCoV-NL63 spike peptides, collected after COVID-19 vaccination. The receptors originated from a human donor who had a prior SARS-CoV-2 infection.

This clone turned up a few times. The J gene is TRBJ1-6, the V gene TRBV7-3; 7 bases line up with TRBD1. The CDR3 has 15 amino acids. Germline CDR1 reads SGHTA; CDR2 reads FQGTGA. Trimming at V came to 0 bases and at J to 9 bases, leaving 5 bases not matched to a gene. Here the CDR3 DNA reads TGTGCCAGCAGCTTAACGGTCAGGGGGGCTTCACCCCTCCACTTT. Residues: CASSLTVRGASPLHF.

The chain joins TRBV6-2 or TRBV6-3 to TRBJ1-5, with TRBD1 matching over 10 bases. The CDR3 is 16 amino acids. V lost 4 bases, J lost 5 bases, and 8 bases stayed unmatched. Germline loops: CDR1 MNHEY, CDR2 SVGEGT. CDR3 in DNA: TGTGCCAGCAGTTTCGCCCTCGGACAGGGGGATCAGCCCCAGCATTTT. Its translation: CASSFALGQGDQPQHF.

The chain couples TRBV30 to TRBJ1-5; D gene ambiguous. Trimming pared 0 bases from V and 0 bases from J, leaving 12 bases between. The CDR3 totals 16 residues. CDR1 and CDR2 from the germline V gene are GTSNPN and SVGIG (reference sequence). Here the CDR3 reads CAWSVRSAYSNQPQHF. The CDR3 nucleotides are TGTGCCTGGAGTGTACGGTCAGCATATAGCAATCAGCCCCAGCATTTT. The full variable domain, completed using reference TRBV30 and TRBJ1-5, is SQTIHQWPATLVQPVGSPLSLECTVEGTSNPNLYWYRQAAGRGLQLLFYSVGIGQISSEVPQNLSASRPQDRQFILSSKKLLLSDSGFYLCAWSVRSAYSNQPQHFGDGTRLSIL.

Notes on this clone: One end of the junction is discordant with germline, which a read error may explain. The V and J genes are TRBV7-7 and TRBJ2-3; the match to TRBD1 covers 7 bases. The CDR3 consists of 14 residues. Germline lookup yields CDR1 SSHAT and CDR2 FNYEAQ (reference sequence). CDR3 amino acids: CASSRGQFTDTQYF. DNA for the CDR3: TGTGCTAGCAGCAGGGGACAGTTCACAGATACGCAGTATTTT.

The chain uses TRBV6-1 and TRBJ1-1; TRBD1 matches 9 bases. CDR3 length: 16 amino acids. Germline CDR1 and CDR2: MNHNS and SASEGT. The junction had 7 bases not matched to a gene; V was cut back by 0 bases and J by 5 bases. The CDR3 spells CASSEAPRTGVTEAFF. CDR3 in DNA: TGTGCCAGCAGTGAAGCGCCACGGACAGGGGTAACTGAAGCTTTCTTT.

The V call is TRBV20-1, the J call TRBJ1-2; D gene uncertain. Germline V gene data show CDR1 as DFQATT and CDR2 as SNEGSKA (reference sequence). The CDR3 spans 11 residues. V shed 4 bases and J shed 10 bases, with 13 bases lying between them. CDR3 amino acids: CSATDVSSYTF. In DNA form, the CDR3 reads TGCAGTGCTACCGACGTGTCCTCCTACACCTTC.

In its sample, this clone was seen once. CDR3 in amino acids: CASSVIGNRFYNSPLHF. The DNA of the CDR3 is TGTGCCAGCAGCGTAATAGGGAACAGGTTTTATAATTCACCCCTCCACTTT. The chain couples TRBV7-2 to TRBJ1-6; a weak D match, TRBD1 (5 bases). The V and J ends lost 5 bases and 4 bases respectively, with 18 bases between them. The CDR3 sequence is 17 residues long. Germline CDR1 reads SGHTA; CDR2 reads FQGNSA.

V and J are TRBV6-5 and TRBJ1-2; TRBD1 matches 8 bases. This CDR3 contains 12 residues. Germline values: CDR1 MNHEY, CDR2 SVGAGI. Germline trimming cut 10 bases from V and 8 bases from J; bases unmatched to any gene: 9. In nucleotides, the CDR3 is TGTGCCACAAACCAGGGGGCCGAGGGCTACACCTTC. Translation gives CATNQGAEGYTF.

The rearrangement links TRBV21-1 to TRBJ1-5. TRBV21-1 is a documented pseudogene. This CDR3 has 15 amino acids. Written as DNA, the CDR3 is TGTGCCAGCAGCAACGTAAGGACGGAAAATCAGCCCCAGCATTTT. It encodes CASSNVRTENQPQHF.

The chain is built from TRBV2 and TRBJ1-1, with 7 bases identical to TRBD1. V was pared by 2 bases and J by 1 base, with 4 bases of the junction left unmatched. CDR1 is SNHLY, CDR2 FYNNEI, per germline. This CDR3 spans 15 amino acids. The CDR3 spells CASSELPGGNTEAFF. The CDR3 DNA sequence: TGTGCCAGCAGTGAATTGCCAGGGGGGAACACTGAAGCTTTCTTT.

This clone was picked up one time. The V and J genes are TRBV7-3 and TRBJ1-2; D is possibly TRBD1 (5 bases). The CDR3 is 16 residues long. Trimming pared 5 bases from V and 2 bases from J, leaving 18 bases between. Germline lookup yields CDR1 SGHTA and CDR2 FQGTGA. The CDR3 nucleotides read TGTGCCAGCAGCCCCGGCGGCGGGGGTGGAAACTATGGCTACACCTTC. Translation gives CASSPGGGGGNYGYTF.

V and J are TRBV11-1 and TRBJ2-1; 7 nucleotides line up with TRBD2. This CDR3 comprises 16 residues. Germline V CDR1 and CDR2: SGHAT, FQDESV (reference sequence). V lost 2 bases to trimming and J lost 2 bases; unmatched junction nucleotides: 6. The CDR3 reads CASSLFFSGAYNEQFF. As DNA, the CDR3 is TGTGCCAGCAGCTTATTTTTCAGCGGGGCCTACAATGAGCAGTTCTTC.

The J gene is TRBJ2-5, the V gene TRBV12-3 or TRBV12-4; no reliable D call. The CDR3 is 11 residues long. The V gene lost 4 bases and the J gene lost 3 bases, with 3 bases spanning the gap. The CDR3 here is CASSWEETQYF. The DNA for the CDR3 is TGTGCCAGCAGTTGGGAAGAGACCCAGTACTTC.

V and J are TRBV6-2 or TRBV6-3 and TRBJ1-2; tentatively, D is TRBD1 (6 bases). V was shortened by 0 bases and J by 4 bases, with 12 bases between the two germline ends. This CDR3 is 15 amino acids long. Germline V CDR1 and CDR2: MNHEY, SVGEGT. Here the CDR3 DNA reads TGTGCCAGCAGTTACTCGAACGGGGGCGGCTATGGCTACACCTTC. This translates into CASSYSNGGGYGYTF.

The chain links TRBV14 to TRBJ2-1, with D hard to call. CDR1 and CDR2 (germline): SGHDN, FVKESK. V lost 4 bases and J lost 6, with 16 bases in between. The CDR3 sequence is 15 residues long. CDR3 sequence: CASSRSRLYPNEQFF. Here the CDR3 DNA reads TGTGCCAGCAGCCGCTCACGTCTCTATCCCAATGAGCAGTTCTTC.

The gene calls are TRBV10-3 and TRBJ1-2; 8 bases line up with TRBD1. The CDR3 consists of 16 residues. The germline CDR1 and CDR2 sequences are ENHRY and SYGVKD. The V and J ends lost 0 bases and 8 bases, in that order; junction bases with no gene match: 11. CDR3 DNA: TGTGCCATCAGTGAGTCCGACAGGGGAGAGCCTCGCGGCTACACCTTC. Amino acids: CAISESDRGEPRGYTF.

V and J are TRBV7-9 and TRBJ2-1; 9 positions match TRBD2. Losses at the gene ends were 5 bases for V and 9 bases for J; bases not matched to a gene: 11. There are 15 residues in the CDR3. Germline V gene data show CDR1 as SEHNR and CDR2 as FQNEAQ (reference sequence). The DNA of the CDR3 is TGTGCCAGCAGCCAAAAGACTAGCGGAAGCGGTGAGCAGTTCTTC. It codes for CASSQKTSGSGEQFF.